Each of the 20 T cell receptor beta chains below was sequenced from the same sample in a study of beta chain features in type 1 diabetes. As every portion of the isolated RNA was reverse transcribed, the sequencing read expressed TCRB transcripts. Clones were sequenced by immunoSEQ multiplex PCR, and TCRdb holds only the in-frame ones, with some missing. In the table there are a few hundred thousand clones, about 14% of which are singletons. Sequencing used naive CD4+ T cells from blood. Every receptor here comes from a woman between 18 and 29 years old in good health.

This clone came up a few times. The J gene is TRBJ2-4, the V gene TRBV2, with 10 bases that match TRBD1. The length of the CDR3 is 14 residues. J gave up 7 bases and V 6 bases, and 6 bases lay outside the gene matches. Germline V gene lookup returns CDR1 SNHLY and CDR2 FYNNEI. CDR3 nucleotides: TGTGCCAGCAGGGAGACAGGGGGCGCGAACATTCAGTACTTC. Translated: CASRETGGANIQYF.

The chain links TRBV5-4 to TRBJ2-7; TRBD1 agrees at 9 bases. This CDR3 has 15 residues. Germline values: CDR1 SGHNT, CDR2 YYREEE (reference sequence). Germline trimming cut 4 bases from V and 3 bases from J; bases unmatched to any gene: 8. The CDR3 sequence: CASSIRTGESYEQYF. In nucleotides, the CDR3 is TGTGCCAGCAGCATCCGGACAGGGGAAAGCTACGAGCAGTACTTC.

The chain recombines TRBV30 with TRBJ1-4; no definite D call. The ends were cut back, 1 base at V and 5 bases at J, with 8 bases in the middle. This CDR3 region has 13 residues. Germline CDR1 GTSNPN, CDR2 SVGIG (reference sequence). This CDR3 is CAWSGRVNEKLFF. Here the CDR3 DNA reads TGTGCCTGGAGTGGGAGGGTCAATGAAAAACTGTTTTTT.

This chain connects TRBV5-4 to TRBJ2-1; D ambiguous. The CDR3 runs 14 residues. Trimming took off 0 bases at V and 6 bases at J, with 10 bases between the two ends. Germline-derived CDR1 and CDR2 are SGHNT and YYREEE (reference sequence). CDR3 sequence (DNA): TGTGCCAGCAGCTTGGATGCAGGCTCCAATGAGCAGTTCTTC. Translated, it gives CASSLDAGSNEQFF.

The CDR3: CASSSAGTGRIQYF. As DNA, the CDR3 is TGTGCCAGCAGCTCCGCCGGGACAGGAAGAATTCAGTACTTC. This chain links TRBV7-9 with TRBJ2-4, with 8 bases matching TRBD1. The CDR3 is 14 amino acids. V was clipped by 4 bases and J by 10 bases; unmatched bases: 9. Germline assignment: CDR1 SEHNR and CDR2 FQNEAQ (reference sequence).

This clone was seen a handful of times. The rearrangement links TRBV13 to TRBJ2-1, with a tentative D call TRBD2 (6 bases). This CDR3 has 14 amino acids. V lost 5 bases, J lost 7 bases, and 15 bases lay in between. Germline-derived CDR1 and CDR2 are PRHDT and FYEKMQ (reference sequence). CDR3 protein: CASSLRRGRNEQFF. For the CDR3, the DNA is TGTGCCAGCAGCCTCCGCCGGGGGAGAAATGAGCAGTTCTTC.

The chain joins TRBV7-2 to TRBJ2-3; a possible D gene is TRBD1 (6 bases). Germline V lookup: CDR1 SGHTA, CDR2 FQGNSA. This CDR3 comprises 17 residues. Trimming cost V 5 bases and J 3 bases, with 21 bases left between them. The CDR3 nucleotides are TGTGCCAGCAGCCCCAAAGGGCGAGGGCAGGGGACAGATACGCAGTATTTT. Encoded protein: CASSPKGRGQGTDTQYF.

CDR3 coding DNA: TGTGCCAGCAGCCAAGTGAGACAGGTTGCTGAGCAGTTCTTC. This gives the protein CASSQVRQVAEQFF. The chain carries TRBV14 and TRBJ2-1; a possible D gene is TRBD1 (6 bases). The ends were cut back, 1 base at V and 9 bases at J, with 13 bases in the middle. The germline gives CDR1 SGHDN, CDR2 FVKESK. This CDR3 has 14 residues.

This sequence joins TRBV5-1 and TRBJ2-7; 7 nucleotides match TRBD1. CDR3 length: 13 amino acids. The J segment lost 5 bases and the V segment lost 4 bases, leaving 6 bases of the junction unmatched. Looked up from germline, CDR1 is SGHRS and CDR2 is YFSETQ. The CDR3, as DNA: TGCGCCAGCAGCCCGGGACAGAGGGACGAGCAGTACTTC. Translated: CASSPGQRDEQYF.

This clone came up a few times. The chain links TRBV6-1 to TRBJ2-7, with D unclear. Germline CDR1 reads MNHNS; CDR2 reads SASEGT. V lost 0 bases and J lost 4, with 13 bases in between. The CDR3 contains 15 residues. The CDR3 DNA sequence: TGTGCCAGCAGTGAAGCCCTGCAGAATATTTACGAGCAGTACTTC. This translates into CASSEALQNIYEQYF.

V and J are TRBV10-3 and TRBJ2-1; 13 bases align to TRBD2. The CDR3 loop spans 16 amino acids. The V segment lost 6 bases and the J segment 7 bases; nucleotides outside the gene matches: 9. Germline assignment: CDR1 ENHRY and CDR2 SYGVKD. In DNA, the CDR3 is TGTGCCATCAGAGCCGGGACTAGCGGGATTGGTAATGAGCAGTTCTTC. Translated: CAIRAGTSGIGNEQFF.

V and J are TRBV30 and TRBJ2-1; 8 nucleotides line up with TRBD2. Germline-derived CDR1 and CDR2 are GTSNPN and SVGIG (reference sequence). With V trimmed by 6 bases and J by 3 bases, 19 bases remained unmatched. The CDR3 runs 18 residues. CDR3 coding DNA: TGTGCCTGCTCTGGTCTAGCGGGCAACAATGATATCTACAATGAGCAGTTCTTC. Protein product: CACSGLAGNNDIYNEQFF.

This chain links TRBV9 with TRBJ1-1; no clear D gene. The CDR3 runs 13 residues. Germline V gene lookup returns CDR1 SGDLS and CDR2 YYNGEE. V lost 0 bases and J 5 bases, leaving 8 bases between the germline ends. CDR3 sequence: CASSVVEVTEAFF. The CDR3, as DNA: TGTGCCAGCAGCGTAGTTGAGGTTACTGAAGCTTTCTTT.

This chain joins TRBV20-1 and TRBJ2-7; D is perhaps TRBD1 (6 bases). V lost 6 bases and J lost 6, with 12 bases in between. Germline V gene sequence: CDR1 DFQATT, CDR2 SNEGSKA (reference sequence). The CDR3 covers 11 residues. The DNA for the CDR3 is TGCAGTGCCCGCAGGGACACCGAGCAGTACTTC. Protein: CSARRDTEQYF.

This rearrangement joins TRBV5-1 to TRBJ2-7; 11 positions agree with TRBD2. Looked up from germline, CDR1 is SGHRS and CDR2 is YFSETQ. This CDR3 is built from 18 residues. Trimming removed 1 base from V and 0 bases from J; junction bases left unmatched: 9. Here the CDR3 reads CASSLFRLAGGPSYEQYF. In DNA form, the CDR3 reads TGCGCCAGCAGCTTGTTTCGGTTAGCGGGAGGGCCCTCCTACGAGCAGTACTTC.

This clone was seen a few times. The CDR3 region has the DNA TGTGCCAGTAGTAGGAGGGGGCGCCGGGAGACCCAGTACTTC. Translation: CASSRRGRRETQYF. The chain uses TRBV19 and TRBJ2-5; TRBD1 is a possible D gene (7 bases). Between the trimmed V and J ends, which lost 4 bases and 5 bases, there was a span of 14 bases. This CDR3 is 14 amino acids long. Germline loops: CDR1 LNHDA, CDR2 SQIVND (reference sequence). Complete variable domain (other parts from reference TRBV19 and TRBJ2-5): DGGITQSPKYLFRKEGQNVTLSCEQNLNHDAMYWYRQDPGQGLRLIYYSQIVNDFQKGDIAEGYSVSREKKESFPLTVTSAQKNPTAFYLCASSRRGRRETQYFGPGTRLLVL.

This clone was observed a few times. The V call is TRBV7-2, the J call TRBJ2-1; 10 nucleotides align to TRBD1. Trimming removed 5 bases from V and 4 bases from J; junction bases left unmatched: 5. This CDR3 spans 15 amino acids. Germline V lookup: CDR1 SGHTA, CDR2 FQGNSA. CDR3 in DNA: TGTGCCAGCAGCCAGGGACAGGGGATTTACAATGAGCAGTTCTTC. Its translation: CASSQGQGIYNEQFF. The whole variable domain, remainder taken from reference TRBV7-2 and TRBJ2-1, is GAGVSQSPSNKVTEKGKDVELRCDPISGHTALYWYRQSLGQGLEFLIYFQGNSAPDKSGLPSDRFSAERTGGSVSTLTIQRTQQEDSAVYLCASSQGQGIYNEQFFGPGTRLTVL.

This clone was seen more than once but under ten times. The chain combines TRBV19 with TRBJ1-1; possibly TRBD1 for D (6 bases). The CDR3 totals 13 residues. V shed 6 bases and J shed 1 base, with 9 bases lying between them. Germline CDR1 is LNHDA and CDR2 is SQIVND (reference sequence). The CDR3 DNA reads TGTGCCAGTAGACGACAGGAGAACACTGAAGCTTTCTTT. Translated: CASRRQENTEAFF.

The chain links TRBV20-1 to TRBJ2-7; no definite D call. Deletions cut 4 bases from V and 3 bases from J, with 4 bases between. CDR3 length: 10 residues. Germline-derived CDR1 and CDR2 are DFQATT and SNEGSKA (reference sequence). This chain's CDR3 is CSANGYEQYF. DNA of the CDR3: TGCAGTGCTAACGGCTACGAGCAGTACTTC.

This clone was counted once. The chain combines TRBV28 with TRBJ2-1; 9 bases align to TRBD2. With 6 bases clipped from V and 4 bases from J, the junction kept 10 bases outside the gene matches. This CDR3 region has 16 residues. The germline gives CDR1 MDHEN, CDR2 SYDVKM. CDR3 loop: CASSRSGRGWYNEQFF. CDR3 nucleotide sequence: TGTGCCAGCAGCCGTAGCGGGAGAGGGTGGTACAATGAGCAGTTCTTC.